These T cell receptor beta chains were read from a single sample in a study of control samples from healthy donors and cancer patients. Profiled with immunoSEQ multiplex PCR; TCRdb holds only in-frame clones, not every one. The repertoire has roughly 80,000 clones, roughly 92% of them found once; the top ten carry 5.5% to 6.5%. The sample consisted of blood. These receptors were taken from a woman in her sixties in good health. Each CDR3 is given with its conserved first and last residue. The D gene is left open where the match is weak. Only some rows state a clone size, as once, few, many or a class for expanded clones.

.	TRBV14	TRBJ2-6	.	CASSQLDRANVLTF	TGTGCCAGCAGCCAACTAGACAGGGCCAACGTCCTGACTTTC
.	TRBV10-3	TRBJ2-1	.	CAICQEGLYNEQFF	TGTGCCATCTGTCAGGAGGGCCTCTACAATGAGCAGTTCTTC
TRBD2	TRBV6-5	TRBJ2-7	.	CASSYVSSGSDEQYF	TGTGCCAGCAGTTACGTGTCTAGCGGGAGCGACGAGCAGTACTTC
.	TRBV19	TRBJ1-5	once	CASSIGPSGSNQPQHF	TGTGCCAGTAGTATCGGACCGAGTGGTAGCAATCAGCCCCAGCATTTT
.	TRBV19	TRBJ2-7	.	CASSNVGGLSYEQYF	TGTGCCAGTAGTAATGTTGGGGGATTATCCTACGAGCAGTACTTC
.	TRBV6-2/TRBV6-3	TRBJ2-1	.	CASSYHVREQFF	TGTGCCAGCAGTTACCACGTGAGGGAGCAGTTCTTC
.	TRBV7-3	TRBJ2-3	.	CASSLWATDTQYF	TGTGCCAGCAGCTTATGGGCCACAGATACGCAGTATTTT
TRBD2	TRBV5-1	TRBJ2-2	.	CASSLRGLAGPGELFF	TGCGCCAGCAGCTTAAGGGGACTAGCGGGACCCGGGGAGCTGTTTTTT
.	TRBV4-3	TRBJ2-2	.	CASSQRSSGELFF	TGCGCCAGCAGCCAACGTTCGAGTGGGGAGCTGTTTTTT
.	TRBV7-8	TRBJ2-7	.	CASSLVASTYEQYF	TGTGCCAGCAGCTTAGTCGCTAGCACCTACGAGCAGTACTTC
TRBD2	TRBV5-4	TRBJ2-5	.	CASSQRTSGRGETQYF	TGTGCCAGCAGCCAGCGGACTAGCGGGAGGGGAGAGACCCAGTACTTC
.	TRBV10-1	TRBJ1-2	.	CASSPGIRDTRGYGYTF	TGCGCCAGCAGCCCTGGAATTCGGGATACGCGAGGCTATGGCTACACCTTC
TRBD1	TRBV28	TRBJ1-4	.	CASRPTVQGVNEKLFF	TGTGCCAGCAGGCCAACCGTCCAGGGGGTTAATGAAAAACTGTTTTTT
TRBD1	TRBV5-1	TRBJ1-1	.	CASSSDRVNTEAFF	TGCGCCAGCAGCTCGGACAGGGTAAACACTGAAGCTTTCTTT
.	TRBV5-1	TRBJ2-7	.	CASSRPHDPGEQYF	TGCGCCAGCAGCCGACCCCACGATCCGGGCGAGCAGTACTTC
.	TRBV30	TRBJ1-4	.	CAWSVTDEKLFF	TGTGCCTGGAGTGTCACCGATGAAAAACTGTTTTTT
.	TRBV25-1	TRBJ1-2	.	CASSGAIRQANNYGYTF	TGTGCCAGCAGCGGGGCAATACGACAGGCGAATAACTATGGCTACACCTTC
.	TRBV6-2/TRBV6-3	TRBJ2-7	few	CASSRARNYEQYF	TGTGCCAGCAGTCGGGCTAGGAACTACGAGCAGTACTTC
TRBD2	TRBV5-4	TRBJ2-3	once	CASSQRGAGGRAYTDTQYF	TGTGCCAGCAGCCAGCGCGGGGCGGGAGGGAGGGCCTACACAGATACGCAGTATTTT
.	TRBV20-1	TRBJ2-7	.	CSADPGYEQYF	TGCAGTGCTGACCCTGGGTACGAGCAGTACTTC
TRBD2	TRBV24-1	TRBJ2-1	.	CATSDYSGRGEQFF	TGTGCCACCAGTGATTATAGCGGGAGGGGTGAGCAGTTCTTC
TRBD2	TRBV14	TRBJ2-7	.	CASSGSSYEQYF	TGTGCCAGTAGCGGGAGCTCCTACGAGCAGTACTTC
.	TRBV11-2	TRBJ1-3	.	CASTNGKNSGNTIYF	TGTGCCAGCACCAATGGGAAAAACTCTGGAAACACCATATATTTT
.	TRBV6-6	TRBJ2-7	.	CASSDIQGIYEQYF	TGTGCCAGCAGTGATATCCAGGGGATCTACGAGCAGTACTTC
.	TRBV2	TRBJ2-2	once	CASGGGRDSNTGELFF	TGTGCCAGCGGGGGGGGCCGTGATTCGAACACCGGGGAGCTGTTTTTT
TRBD2	TRBV5-1	TRBJ2-5	.	CASTRGGAEETQYF	TGCGCCAGCACCCGGGGGGGCGCGGAGGAGACCCAGTACTTC
.	TRBV27	TRBJ2-3	.	CASSFYPSTDTQYF	TGTGCCAGCAGTTTCTACCCTAGCACAGATACGCAGTATTTT
.	TRBV12-3/TRBV12-4	TRBJ2-1	.	CASSPRESEQFF	TGTGCCAGCAGCCCTCGGGAGAGTGAGCAGTTCTTC
.	TRBV19	TRBJ2-4	.	CASSPLGGAKNIQYF	TGTGCCAGTAGCCCCCTAGGAGGAGCCAAAAACATTCAGTACTTC
.	TRBV7-2	TRBJ1-2	once	CASSLAGNNYGYTF	TGTGCCAGCAGCTTAGCGGGGAACAACTATGGCTACACCTTC
.	TRBV29-1	TRBJ1-4	.	CSVPGGRLNEKLFF	TGCAGCGTCCCCGGGGGACGCTTAAATGAAAAACTGTTTTTT
TRBD2	TRBV28	TRBJ2-1	once	CASSPPTSGSYNEQFF	TGTGCCAGCAGTCCCCCGACTAGCGGGAGCTACAATGAGCAGTTCTTC
TRBD1	TRBV19	TRBJ1-2	.	CASREQGESYGYTF	TGTGCCAGTAGGGAACAGGGGGAGTCCTATGGCTACACCTTC
TRBD2	TRBV19	TRBJ2-3	.	CASMGGYAQYF	TGTGCCAGTATGGGGGGGTATGCGCAGTATTTT
.	TRBV5-4	TRBJ1-2	.	CASSAEGRGGYGYTF	TGTGCCAGCAGCGCGGAGGGTCGGGGAGGCTATGGCTACACCTTC
TRBD1	TRBV28	TRBJ2-7	.	CASSPGTGNYEQYF	TGTGCCAGCAGCCCCGGGACAGGGAACTACGAGCAGTACTTC
.	TRBV7-2	TRBJ2-1	.	CASSGGLGPYNEQFF	TGTGCCAGCAGCGGGGGGCTAGGCCCCTACAATGAGCAGTTCTTC
.	TRBV5-1	TRBJ2-5	once	CASSRTGYQETQYF	TGCGCCAGCAGCAGAACAGGGTACCAAGAGACCCAGTACTTC
.	TRBV29-1	TRBJ2-5	.	CSVGRTYQETQYF	TGCAGCGTTGGGAGAACATATCAGGAGACCCAGTACTTC
TRBD2	TRBV7-9	TRBJ2-7	.	CASREGLQSYEQYF	TGTGCCAGCAGAGAGGGACTACAAAGCTACGAGCAGTACTTC
.	TRBV28	TRBJ2-7	.	CASSPPPTFGFYEQYF	TGTGCCAGCAGTCCCCCCCCTACATTTGGTTTCTACGAGCAGTACTTC
.	TRBV19	TRBJ1-1	.	CASSTQGNTEAFF	TGTGCCAGTAGTACTCAGGGGAACACTGAAGCTTTCTTT
.	TRBV9	TRBJ2-4	.	CASSSGLAKNIQYF	TGTGCCAGCAGCTCCGGGTTAGCCAAAAACATTCAGTACTTC
TRBD2	TRBV2	TRBJ2-1	.	CASSASGLAGAIEQFF	TGTGCCAGCAGCGCTTCCGGACTAGCGGGAGCTATTGAGCAGTTCTTC
.	TRBV4-1	TRBJ2-5	.	CASSQVWGEEGQETQYF	TGCGCCAGCAGCCAAGTGTGGGGGGAGGAGGGTCAAGAGACCCAGTACTTC
TRBD2	TRBV2	TRBJ2-5	.	CASSVAGGRQETQYF	TGTGCCAGCAGCGTAGCGGGAGGTCGACAAGAGACCCAGTACTTC